The 3 T cell receptor beta chains given below trace back to one sample, sequenced in a study of CD8+ T cells in alopecia areata. This sample's treatment: oral pan-JAK inhibitor, 5-10 mg twice daily. Extracted from the samples, RNA was reverse transcribed into cDNA to serve as the sequencing template. Clones were sequenced by immunoSEQ multiplex PCR, and TCRdb holds only the in-frame ones, with some missing. The profile covers around 200,000 clones, with over 60% appearing a single time and around 3.9% taken by the ten largest. The sample in question was CD4+ T cells sorted from blood, obtained at week 4, from a patient treated with tofacitinib. These receptors all come from a human donor with alopecia areata.

This clone has only a few counts. The V gene is TRBV7-9, the J gene TRBJ2-5; tentative D call: TRBD2 (5 bases). Trimming removed 10 bases at V and 5 bases at J, with 11 bases between. Germline CDR1 is SEHNR and CDR2 is FQNEAQ (reference sequence). The CDR3 is 11 residues long. CDR3 in amino acids: CATTSGETQYF. The CDR3 bases are TGTGCCACAACCTCGGGGGAGACCCAGTACTTC.

This clone came up a few times. The J gene is TRBJ1-2, the V gene TRBV19; D call uncertain. V gave up 4 bases and J gave up 4 bases, with 13 bases separating them. CDR1 and CDR2 (germline): LNHDA, SQIVND (reference sequence). The CDR3 length is 14 residues. The CDR3 sequence: CASSRSGTRYGYTF. CDR3 in DNA: TGTGCCAGTAGTAGATCCGGAACACGCTATGGCTACACCTTC.

This chain connects TRBV7-8 to TRBJ1-2; D ambiguous. The germline V gene encodes CDR1 SGHVS and CDR2 FQNEAQ. The CDR3 consists of 13 residues. V was pared by 9 bases and J by 8 bases, with 19 bases between. The CDR3 here is CARESLMGGGYTF. CDR3 in DNA: TGTGCCAGGGAGTCCCTTATGGGCGGCGGCTACACCTTC.